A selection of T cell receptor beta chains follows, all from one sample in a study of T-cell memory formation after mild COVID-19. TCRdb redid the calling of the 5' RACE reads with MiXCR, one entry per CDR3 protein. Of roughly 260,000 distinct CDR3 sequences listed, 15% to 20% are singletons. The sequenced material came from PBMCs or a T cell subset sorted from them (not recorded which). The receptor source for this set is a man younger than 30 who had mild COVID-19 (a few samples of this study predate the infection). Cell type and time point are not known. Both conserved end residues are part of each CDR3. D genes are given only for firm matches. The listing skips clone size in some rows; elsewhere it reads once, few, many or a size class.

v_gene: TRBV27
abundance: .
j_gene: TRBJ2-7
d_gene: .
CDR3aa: CASSGGARGTYEQYF
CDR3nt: TGTGCCAGCAGTGGCGGTGCCAGGGGAACCTACGAGCAGTACTTC

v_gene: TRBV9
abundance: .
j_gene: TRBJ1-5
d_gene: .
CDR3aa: CASSVGADHQPQHF
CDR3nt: TGTGCCAGCAGCGTAGGGGCAGACCATCAGCCCCAGCATTTT

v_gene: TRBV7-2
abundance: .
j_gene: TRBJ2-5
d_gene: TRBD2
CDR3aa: CASSFGGMETQYF
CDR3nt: TGTGCCAGCAGCTTCGGGGGGATGGAGACCCAGTACTTC

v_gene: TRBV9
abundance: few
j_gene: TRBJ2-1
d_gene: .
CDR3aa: CASSAFVGRGYNEQFF
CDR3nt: TGTGCCAGCAGCGCCTTCGTGGGGAGAGGCTACAATGAGCAGTTCTTC

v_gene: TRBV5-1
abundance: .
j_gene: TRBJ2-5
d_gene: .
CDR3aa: CASSLRGEQETQYF
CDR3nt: TGCGCCAGCAGCTTGCGAGGGGAACAAGAGACCCAGTACTTC

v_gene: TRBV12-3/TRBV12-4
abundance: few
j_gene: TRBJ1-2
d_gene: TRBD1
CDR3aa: CASSTRRGTGDYGYTF
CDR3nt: TGTGCCAGCAGTACGCGGCGCGGAACAGGGGACTATGGCTACACCTTC

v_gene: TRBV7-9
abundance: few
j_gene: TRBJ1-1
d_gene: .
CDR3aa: CASSHSSGATNTEAFF
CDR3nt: TGTGCCAGCAGCCACTCCTCTGGGGCAACGAACACTGAAGCTTTCTTT

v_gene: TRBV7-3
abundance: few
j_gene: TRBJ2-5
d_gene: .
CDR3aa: CASSQINQETQYF
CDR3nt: TGTGCCAGCAGCCAGATTAACCAAGAGACCCAGTACTTC

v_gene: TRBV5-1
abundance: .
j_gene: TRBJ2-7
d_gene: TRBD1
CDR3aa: CASSYVPGTGFYEQYF
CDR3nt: TGCGCCAGCAGCTACGTTCCGGGGACAGGGTTTTACGAGCAGTACTTC

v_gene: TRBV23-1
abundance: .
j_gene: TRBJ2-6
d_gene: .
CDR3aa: CASSQCGGPGVPFPSGANVLTF
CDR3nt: TGCGCCAGCAGTCAATGTGGCGGTCCAGGGGTCCCATTTCCATCTGGGGCCAACGTCCTGACTTTC

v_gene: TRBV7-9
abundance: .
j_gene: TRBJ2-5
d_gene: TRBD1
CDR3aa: CASSSDRGSVGETQYF
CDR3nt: TGTGCCAGCAGCTCGGACAGGGGGAGCGTAGGAGAGACCCAGTACTTC

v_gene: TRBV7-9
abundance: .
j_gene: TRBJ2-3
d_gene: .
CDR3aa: CASSLISDTQYF
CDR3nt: TGTGCCAGCAGCTTAATATCAGATACGCAGTATTTT

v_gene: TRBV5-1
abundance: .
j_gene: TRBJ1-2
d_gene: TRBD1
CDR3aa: CASSSTGERANYGYTF
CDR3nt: TGCGCCAGCAGCTCAACAGGGGAACGAGCTAACTATGGCTACACCTTC

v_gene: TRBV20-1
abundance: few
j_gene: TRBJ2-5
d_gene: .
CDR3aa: CSASRYQETQYF
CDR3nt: TGCAGTGCTAGCCGGTATCAAGAGACCCAGTACTTC

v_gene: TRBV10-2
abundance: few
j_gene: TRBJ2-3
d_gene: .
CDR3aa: CASKPSLVTDTQYF
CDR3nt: TGCGCCAGCAAACCCTCACTGGTTACAGATACGCAGTATTTT

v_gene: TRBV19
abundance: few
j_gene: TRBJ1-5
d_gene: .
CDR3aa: CASSIGVDQPQHF
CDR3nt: TGTGCCAGTAGTATCGGGGTGGATCAGCCCCAGCATTTT

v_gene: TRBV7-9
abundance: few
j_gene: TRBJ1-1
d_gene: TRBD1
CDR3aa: CASSAVGQGLFAFF
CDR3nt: TGTGCCAGCAGCGCAGTGGGACAGGGTCTCTTTGCTTTCTTT

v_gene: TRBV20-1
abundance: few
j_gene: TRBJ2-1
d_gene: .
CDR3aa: CSARDGVAAYNEQFF
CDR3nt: TGCAGTGCTAGAGATGGAGTAGCGGCCTACAATGAGCAGTTCTTC

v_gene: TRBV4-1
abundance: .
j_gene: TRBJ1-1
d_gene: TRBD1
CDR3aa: CASSQDRDRAPFF
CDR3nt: TGCGCCAGCAGCCAAGATAGGGACAGGGCGCCTTTCTTT

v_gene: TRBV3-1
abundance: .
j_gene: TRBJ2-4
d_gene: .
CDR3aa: CASSQEGWGGGAKNIQYF
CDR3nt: TGTGCCAGCAGCCAAGAAGGTTGGGGTGGTGGTGCCAAAAACATTCAGTACTTC

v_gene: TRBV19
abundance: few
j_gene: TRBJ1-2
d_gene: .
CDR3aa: CASSVTGLGKDGYTF
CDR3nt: TGTGCCAGTAGTGTCACCGGGCTCGGGAAGGATGGCTACACCTTC

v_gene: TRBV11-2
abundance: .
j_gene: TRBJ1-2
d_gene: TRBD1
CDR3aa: CASSLNDGAGGDYGYTF
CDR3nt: TGTGCCAGCAGCTTAAACGACGGTGCAGGGGGGGACTATGGCTACACCTTC

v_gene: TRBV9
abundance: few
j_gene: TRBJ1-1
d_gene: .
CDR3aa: CASSVDQVGTEAFF
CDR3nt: TGTGCCAGCAGCGTAGATCAGGTGGGCACTGAAGCTTTCTTT

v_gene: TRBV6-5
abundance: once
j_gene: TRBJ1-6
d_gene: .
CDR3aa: CASSYWGRGSPLHF
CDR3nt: TGTGCCAGCAGTTACTGGGGGCGGGGTTCACCCCTCCACTTT

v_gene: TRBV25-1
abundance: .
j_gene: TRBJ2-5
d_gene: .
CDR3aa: CASSDYLGEQETQYF
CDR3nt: TGTGCCAGCAGTGACTACTTGGGGGAACAAGAGACCCAGTACTTC

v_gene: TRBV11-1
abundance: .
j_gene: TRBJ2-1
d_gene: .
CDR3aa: CASSFSGAEQFF
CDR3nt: TGTGCCAGCAGCTTCAGTGGGGCTGAGCAGTTCTTC

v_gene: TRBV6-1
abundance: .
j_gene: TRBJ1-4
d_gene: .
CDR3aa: CASTVTNEKLFF
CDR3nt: TGTGCCAGCACGGTAACTAATGAAAAACTGTTTTTT

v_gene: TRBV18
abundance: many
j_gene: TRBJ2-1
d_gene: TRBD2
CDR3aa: CASSPASGGVNEQFF
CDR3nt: TGTGCCAGCTCACCAGCGAGCGGGGGTGTCAATGAGCAGTTCTTC